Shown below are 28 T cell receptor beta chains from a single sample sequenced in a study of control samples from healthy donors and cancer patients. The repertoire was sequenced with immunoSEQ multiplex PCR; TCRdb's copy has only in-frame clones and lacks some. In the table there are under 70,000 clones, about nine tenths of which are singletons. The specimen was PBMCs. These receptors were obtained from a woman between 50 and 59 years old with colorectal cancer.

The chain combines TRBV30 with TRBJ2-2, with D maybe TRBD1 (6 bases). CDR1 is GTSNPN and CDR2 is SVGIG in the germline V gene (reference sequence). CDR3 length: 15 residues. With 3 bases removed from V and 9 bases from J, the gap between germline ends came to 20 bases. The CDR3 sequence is CAWSPGQPNRRELFF. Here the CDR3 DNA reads TGTGCCTGGAGCCCCGGACAGCCCAACCGGCGGGAGCTGTTTTTT. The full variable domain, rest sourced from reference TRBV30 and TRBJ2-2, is SQTIHQWPATLVQPVGSPLSLECTVEGTSNPNLYWYRQAAGRGLQLLFYSVGIGQISSEVPQNLSASRPQDRQFILSSKKLLLSDSGFYLCAWSPGQPNRRELFFGEGSRLTVL.

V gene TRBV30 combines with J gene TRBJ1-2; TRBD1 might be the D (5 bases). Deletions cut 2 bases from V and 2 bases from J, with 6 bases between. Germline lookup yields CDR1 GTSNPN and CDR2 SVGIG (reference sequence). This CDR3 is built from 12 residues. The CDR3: CAWSWGNYGYTF. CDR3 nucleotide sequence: TGTGCCTGGAGTTGGGGGAACTATGGCTACACCTTC.

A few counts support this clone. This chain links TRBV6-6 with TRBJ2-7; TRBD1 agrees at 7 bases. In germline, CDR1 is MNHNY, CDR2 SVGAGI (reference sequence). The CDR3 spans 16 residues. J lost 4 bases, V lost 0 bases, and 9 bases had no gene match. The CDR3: CASSYSRSPTGYEQYF. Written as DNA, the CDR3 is TGTGCCAGCAGTTACTCACGAAGCCCGACAGGGTACGAGCAGTACTTC.

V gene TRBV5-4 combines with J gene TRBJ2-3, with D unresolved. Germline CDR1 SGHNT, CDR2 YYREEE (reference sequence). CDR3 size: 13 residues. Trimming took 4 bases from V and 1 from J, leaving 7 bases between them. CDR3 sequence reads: CASSQPGTDTQYF. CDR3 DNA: TGTGCCAGCAGCCAACCGGGCACAGATACGCAGTATTTT.

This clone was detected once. The DNA for the CDR3 is TGTGCCAGCAGTAACAACTACTTCCGGGACAGTGGAGACAATGAGCAGTTCTTC. This translates into CASSNNYFRDSGDNEQFF. The chain links TRBV27 to TRBJ2-1, with 7 bases lining up with TRBD1. The CDR3 length is 18 residues. CDR1 and CDR2 (germline): MNHEY, SMNVEV (reference sequence). V shed 5 bases, J shed 5 bases, and the junction held 18 bases outside the gene matches.

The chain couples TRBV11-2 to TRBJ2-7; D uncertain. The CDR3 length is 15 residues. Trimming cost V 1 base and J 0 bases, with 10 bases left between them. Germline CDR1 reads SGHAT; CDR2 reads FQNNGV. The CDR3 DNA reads TGTGCCAGCAGCTTAGGGGCGTTGCCCTCCTACGAGCAGTACTTC. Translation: CASSLGALPSYEQYF.

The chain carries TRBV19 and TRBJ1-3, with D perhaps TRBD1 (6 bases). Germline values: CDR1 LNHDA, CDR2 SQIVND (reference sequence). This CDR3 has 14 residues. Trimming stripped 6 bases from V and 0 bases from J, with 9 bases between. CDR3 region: CASRQGFSGNTIYF. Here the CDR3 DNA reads TGTGCCAGTAGACAGGGATTCTCTGGAAACACCATATATTTT.

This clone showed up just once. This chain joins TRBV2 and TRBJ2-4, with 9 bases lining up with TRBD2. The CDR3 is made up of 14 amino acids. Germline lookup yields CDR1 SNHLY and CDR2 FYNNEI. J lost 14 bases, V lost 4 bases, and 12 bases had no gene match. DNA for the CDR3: TGTGCCAGCAGTGCTGGTTTGCGGGAGGGCCGTAAGTACTTC. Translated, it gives CASSAGLREGRKYF.

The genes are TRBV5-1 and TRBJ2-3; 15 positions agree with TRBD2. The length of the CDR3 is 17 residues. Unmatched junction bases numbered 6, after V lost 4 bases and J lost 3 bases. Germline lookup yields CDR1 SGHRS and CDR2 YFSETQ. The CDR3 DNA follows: TGCGCCAGCAGCACGGGACTAGCGGGGGGCTTAACAGATACGCAGTATTTT. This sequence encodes CASSTGLAGGLTDTQYF.

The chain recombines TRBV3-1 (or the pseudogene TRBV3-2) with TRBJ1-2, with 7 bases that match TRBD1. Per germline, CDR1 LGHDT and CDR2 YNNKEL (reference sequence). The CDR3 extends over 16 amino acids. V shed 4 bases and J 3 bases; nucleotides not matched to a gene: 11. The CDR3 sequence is CASSRGTARIDYGYTF. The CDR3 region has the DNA TGTGCCAGCAGCCGAGGGACAGCGAGAATCGACTATGGCTACACCTTC.

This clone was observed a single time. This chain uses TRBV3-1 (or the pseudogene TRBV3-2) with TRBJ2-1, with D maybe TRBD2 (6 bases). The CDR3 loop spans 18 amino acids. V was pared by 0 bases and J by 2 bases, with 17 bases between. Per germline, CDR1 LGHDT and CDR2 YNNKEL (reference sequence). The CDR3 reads CASSQDPSRGRPYNEQFF. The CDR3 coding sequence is TGTGCCAGCAGCCAAGACCCTTCACGGGGGAGACCCTACAATGAGCAGTTCTTC.

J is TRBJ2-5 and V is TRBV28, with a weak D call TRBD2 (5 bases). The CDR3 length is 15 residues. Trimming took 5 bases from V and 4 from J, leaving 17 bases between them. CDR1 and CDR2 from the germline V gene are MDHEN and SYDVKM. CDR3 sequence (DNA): TGTGCCAGCAGTAGCCCGGCCGAAGGAGGAGAGACCCAGTACTTC. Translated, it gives CASSSPAEGGETQYF. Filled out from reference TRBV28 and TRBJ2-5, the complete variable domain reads DVKVTQSSRYLVKRTGEKVFLECVQDMDHENMFWYRQDPGLGLRLIYFSYDVKMKEKGDIPEGYSVSREKKERFSLILESASTNQTSMYLCASSSPAEGGETQYFGPGTRLLVL.

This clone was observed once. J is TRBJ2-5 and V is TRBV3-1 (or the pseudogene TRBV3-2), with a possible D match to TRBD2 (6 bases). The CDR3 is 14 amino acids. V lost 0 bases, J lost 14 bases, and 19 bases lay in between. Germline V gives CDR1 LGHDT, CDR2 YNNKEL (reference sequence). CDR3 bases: TGTGCCAGCAGCCAAGAACTCCAGGGTCGGGGGTTTTACTTC. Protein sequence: CASSQELQGRGFYF.

The CDR3 nucleotides read TGTGCCAGCAGTGGCCAGACAGGGATAGGGGCCGGCGCAGATACGCAGTATTTT. Encoded protein: CASSGQTGIGAGADTQYF. The rearrangement joins TRBV6-1 to TRBJ2-3, with TRBD1 matching 7 bases. Germline loops: CDR1 MNHNS, CDR2 SASEGT. The CDR3 has 18 amino acids. Germline trimming cut 4 bases from V and 4 bases from J; bases unmatched to any gene: 17.

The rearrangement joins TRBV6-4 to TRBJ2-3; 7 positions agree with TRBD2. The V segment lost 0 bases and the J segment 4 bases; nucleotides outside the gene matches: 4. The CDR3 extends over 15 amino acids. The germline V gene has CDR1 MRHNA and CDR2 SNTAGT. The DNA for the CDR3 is TGTGCCAGCAGTGACTCGGGCGGGGGTGCAGATACGCAGTATTTT. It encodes CASSDSGGGADTQYF.

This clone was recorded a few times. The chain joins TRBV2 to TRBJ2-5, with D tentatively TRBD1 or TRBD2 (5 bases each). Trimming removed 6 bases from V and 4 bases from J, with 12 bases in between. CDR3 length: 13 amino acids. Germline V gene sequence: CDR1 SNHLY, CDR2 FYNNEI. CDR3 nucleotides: TGTGCCAGCAGGCCAGGGACGTCAGAGACCCAGTACTTC. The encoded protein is CASRPGTSETQYF.

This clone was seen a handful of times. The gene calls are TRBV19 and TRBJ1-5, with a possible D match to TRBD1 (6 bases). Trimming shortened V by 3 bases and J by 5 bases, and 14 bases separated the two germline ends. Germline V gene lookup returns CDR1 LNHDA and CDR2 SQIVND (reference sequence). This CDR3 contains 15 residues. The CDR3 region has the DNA TGTGCCAGTAGTATGGGGGCCTCGGGGGATCAGCCCCAGCATTTT. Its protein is CASSMGASGDQPQHF.

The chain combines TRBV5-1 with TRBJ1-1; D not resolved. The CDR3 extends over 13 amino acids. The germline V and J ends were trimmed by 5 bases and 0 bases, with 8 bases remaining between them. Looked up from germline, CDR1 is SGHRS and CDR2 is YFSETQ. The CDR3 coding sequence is TGCGCCAGCAGGCTTCGGCTGAACACTGAAGCTTTCTTT. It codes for CASRLRLNTEAFF.

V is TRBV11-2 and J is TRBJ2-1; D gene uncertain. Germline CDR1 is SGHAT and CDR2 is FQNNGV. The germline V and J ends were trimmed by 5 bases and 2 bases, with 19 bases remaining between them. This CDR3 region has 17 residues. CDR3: CASSHLESHGPYNEQFF. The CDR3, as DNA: TGTGCCAGCAGCCATCTGGAGTCGCACGGCCCCTACAATGAGCAGTTCTTC.

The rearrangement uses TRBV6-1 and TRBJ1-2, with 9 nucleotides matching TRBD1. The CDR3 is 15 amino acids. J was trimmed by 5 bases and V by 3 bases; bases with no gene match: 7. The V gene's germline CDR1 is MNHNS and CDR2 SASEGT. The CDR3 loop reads CASSDELGQGYGYTF. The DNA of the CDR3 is TGTGCCAGCAGTGACGAACTAGGACAGGGGTATGGCTACACCTTC.

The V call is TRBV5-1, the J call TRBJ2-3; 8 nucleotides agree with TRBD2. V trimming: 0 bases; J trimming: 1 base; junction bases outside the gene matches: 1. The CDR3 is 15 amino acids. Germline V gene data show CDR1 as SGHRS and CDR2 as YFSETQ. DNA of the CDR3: TGCGCCAGCAGCTTGGAGACTAGCGGCACAGATACGCAGTATTTT. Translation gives CASSLETSGTDTQYF.

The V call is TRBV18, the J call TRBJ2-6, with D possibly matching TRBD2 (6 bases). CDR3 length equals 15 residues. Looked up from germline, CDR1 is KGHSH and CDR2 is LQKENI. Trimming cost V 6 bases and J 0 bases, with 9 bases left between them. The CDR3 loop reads CASSGGISGANVLTF. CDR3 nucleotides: TGTGCCAGCTCCGGAGGGATCTCTGGGGCCAACGTCCTGACTTTC.

The CDR3 reads CASSGPGTLLGQFF. The CDR3 DNA is TGTGCCAGCAGCGGGCCCGGGACCCTCCTCGGGCAGTTCTTC. The rearrangement uses TRBV9 and TRBJ2-1; D is possibly TRBD1 or TRBD2 (5 bases each). The germline gives CDR1 SGDLS, CDR2 YYNGEE. The CDR3 extends over 14 amino acids. Trimming took 3 bases from V and 12 from J, leaving 19 bases between them.

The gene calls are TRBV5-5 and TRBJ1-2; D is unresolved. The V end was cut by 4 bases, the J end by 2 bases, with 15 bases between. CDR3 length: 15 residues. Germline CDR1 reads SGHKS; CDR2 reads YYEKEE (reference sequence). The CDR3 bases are TGTGCCAGCAGCCTGAGTCCGGGAGCCAACTATGGCTACACCTTC. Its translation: CASSLSPGANYGYTF.

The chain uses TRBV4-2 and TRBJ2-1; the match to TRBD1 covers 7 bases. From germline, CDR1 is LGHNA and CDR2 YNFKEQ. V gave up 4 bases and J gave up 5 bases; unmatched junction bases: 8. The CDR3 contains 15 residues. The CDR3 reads CASSLEETGNNEQFF. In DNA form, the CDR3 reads TGTGCCAGCAGCCTTGAAGAGACAGGGAACAATGAGCAGTTCTTC.

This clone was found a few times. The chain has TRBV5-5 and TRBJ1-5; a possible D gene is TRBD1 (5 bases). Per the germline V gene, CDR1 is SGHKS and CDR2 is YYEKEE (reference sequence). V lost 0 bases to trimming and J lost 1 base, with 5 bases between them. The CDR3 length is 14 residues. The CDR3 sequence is CASSLGQSNQPQHF. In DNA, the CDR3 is TGTGCCAGCAGCTTGGGACAGAGCAATCAGCCCCAGCATTTT.

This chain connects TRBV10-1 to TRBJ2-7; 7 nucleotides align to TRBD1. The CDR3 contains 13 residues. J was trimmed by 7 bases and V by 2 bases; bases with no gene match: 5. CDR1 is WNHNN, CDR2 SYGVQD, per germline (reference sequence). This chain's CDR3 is CASSEQGVREQYF. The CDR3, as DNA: TGCGCCAGCAGTGAGCAGGGGGTTAGGGAGCAGTACTTC.

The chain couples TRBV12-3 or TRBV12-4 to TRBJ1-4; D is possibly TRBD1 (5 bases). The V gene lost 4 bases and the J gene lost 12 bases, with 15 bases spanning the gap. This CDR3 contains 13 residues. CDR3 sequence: CASSSSGGLELFF. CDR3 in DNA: TGTGCCAGCAGTTCCTCTGGGGGTCTAGAACTGTTTTTT.